The rows below give T cell receptor beta chains drawn from one sample of a study of T cells in localized non-small cell lung cancer. Sequencing used immunoSEQ multiplex PCR; TCRdb keeps in-frame clones, though not all of them. Among tens of thousands of clones, approximately 84% were seen once, and the ten largest hold about 14%. This material consisted of peripheral blood, taken before any cancer treatment. Source of these receptors: a female donor over 55 with stage I lung adenocarcinoma. CDR3s include the opening cysteine and the closing phenylalanine or tryptophan. D genes are given only for firm matches. The size entry is marked missing in some rows and otherwise reads once, few, many or a size class.

size	V	J	D	CDR3	DNA
NA	TRBV16	TRBJ1-3	TRBD1	CASSPRGGPSGNTIYF	TGTGCCAGCAGCCCCAGAGGGGGCCCCTCTGGAAACACCATATATTTT
NA	TRBV7-7	TRBJ2-1	TRBD1	CASSEGQAYNEQFF	TGTGCTAGCAGCGAAGGACAGGCCTACAATGAGCAGTTCTTC
NA	TRBV6-1	TRBJ1-2	TRBD1	CASSDWEGTGVYGYTF	TGTGCCAGCAGTGATTGGGAGGGGACAGGGGTTTACGGCTACACCTTC
once	TRBV19	TRBJ1-1	NA	CASSIGRGPALNTEAFF	TGTGCCAGTAGTATAGGACGGGGACCGGCCCTGAACACTGAAGCTTTCTTT
NA	TRBV30	TRBJ2-7	TRBD1	CACTPGQGTEQYF	TGTGCCTGTACACCGGGACAGGGTACCGAGCAGTACTTC
NA	TRBV7-6	TRBJ2-7	NA	CASSPLSSYEQYF	TGTGCCAGCAGCCCCCTAAGCTCCTACGAGCAGTACTTC
NA	TRBV13	TRBJ2-7	NA	CASSPASWEQYF	TGTGCCAGCAGCCCCGCCTCCTGGGAGCAGTACTTC
NA	TRBV5-4	TRBJ1-2	NA	CASSLGGASGGNYGYTF	TGTGCCAGCAGCTTGGGAGGGGCCTCCGGAGGGAACTATGGCTACACCTTC
NA	TRBV5-6	TRBJ1-5	TRBD1	CASSFGQVGLGQPQHF	TGTGCCAGCAGCTTCGGACAGGTGGGCCTTGGTCAGCCCCAGCATTTT
once	TRBV20-1	TRBJ2-3	NA	CSATLSDTQYF	TGCAGTGCTACGTTAAGCGATACGCAGTATTTT
NA	TRBV5-6	TRBJ1-5	NA	CASSLGQFQPQHF	TGTGCCAGCAGCTTGGGCCAGTTTCAGCCCCAGCATTTT
NA	TRBV7-3	TRBJ1-1	NA	CASSSGPNTEAFF	TGTGCCAGCAGCTCAGGGCCGAACACTGAAGCTTTCTTT
NA	TRBV30	TRBJ1-2	NA	CAWSYAWRESSNYGYTF	TGTGCCTGGAGCTACGCGTGGAGGGAAAGCTCTAACTATGGCTACACCTTC
few	TRBV29-1	TRBJ1-3	NA	CSWGVGNTIYF	TGCAGCTGGGGGGTCGGAAACACCATATATTTT
NA	TRBV20-1	TRBJ2-5	NA	CSARDLETQYF	TGCAGTGCTAGAGATCTAGAGACCCAGTACTTC
NA	TRBV6-6	TRBJ1-2	NA	CASSLTDNYGYTF	TGTGCCAGCAGCCTAACAGACAACTATGGCTACACCTTC
NA	TRBV29-1	TRBJ1-1	TRBD1	CSVGKGASMNTEAFF	TGCAGCGTTGGTAAGGGGGCGAGCATGAACACTGAAGCTTTCTTT
NA	TRBV9	TRBJ2-5	TRBD2	CASSVEGGRVETQYF	TGTGCCAGCAGCGTAGAGGGCGGGAGGGTAGAGACCCAGTACTTC
few	TRBV6-1	TRBJ2-3	TRBD2	CASSVGLGLGDTQYF	TGTGCCAGCAGCGTGGGACTAGGCCTGGGGGATACGCAGTATTTT
NA	TRBV30	TRBJ1-1	NA	CAWRGYGRGNTEAFF	TGTGCCTGGAGGGGTTACGGGAGGGGGAACACTGAAGCTTTCTTT
once	TRBV7-3	TRBJ2-1	TRBD2	CASSLVAGVYNEQFF	TGTGCCAGCAGCTTGGTAGCGGGGGTTTACAATGAGCAGTTCTTC
NA	TRBV4-2	TRBJ2-3	NA	CASSQELAGATDTQYF	TGTGCCAGCAGCCAAGAATTGGCGGGGGCCACAGATACGCAGTATTTT
once	TRBV11-3	TRBJ2-7	NA	CASSLPGDSGRSHYEQYF	TGTGCCAGCAGCTTACCTGGGGACAGCGGGAGATCCCACTACGAGCAGTACTTC
NA	TRBV14	TRBJ2-7	NA	CASSHLNEQYF	TGTGCCAGCAGCCATCTTAACGAGCAGTACTTC
NA	TRBV5-1	TRBJ1-2	NA	CASSLGRDNGYTF	TGCGCCAGCAGCTTGGGAAGGGACAATGGCTACACCTTC
NA	TRBV5-6	TRBJ2-1	NA	CASSFSVGSYNEQFF	TGTGCCAGCAGCTTTAGCGTTGGCTCCTACAATGAGCAGTTCTTC
NA	TRBV11-1	TRBJ1-1	NA	CASSTRGWNTEAFF	TGTGCCAGCAGCACCCGAGGATGGAACACTGAAGCTTTCTTT
NA	TRBV6-1	TRBJ1-4	NA	CASSVSRSNEKLFF	TGTGCCAGCAGTGTTTCCCGGAGTAATGAAAAACTGTTTTTT
NA	TRBV10-3	TRBJ1-6	NA	CAISDWDVGNSPLHF	TGTGCCATCAGTGATTGGGACGTAGGGAATTCACCCCTCCACTTT
few	TRBV4-1	TRBJ1-1	NA	CASSPGNRQNTEAFF	TGCGCCAGCAGCCCCGGCAACAGGCAGAACACTGAAGCTTTCTTT
NA	TRBV6-1	TRBJ2-3	NA	CASSVSRAADTQYF	TGTGCCAGCAGTGTAAGTAGAGCAGCAGATACGCAGTATTTT
few	TRBV4-2	TRBJ1-1	NA	CASSQRQMNTEAFF	TGTGCCAGCAGCCAACGACAAATGAACACTGAAGCTTTCTTT
NA	TRBV5-1	TRBJ1-2	NA	CASSLARNYGYTF	TGCGCCAGCAGCTTGGCCAGGAATTATGGCTACACCTTC
NA	TRBV15	TRBJ1-1	NA	CATSREMNTEAFF	TGTGCCACCAGCAGAGAGATGAACACTGAAGCTTTCTTT
NA	TRBV6-6	TRBJ1-2	NA	CASRYSRGNYGYTF	TGTGCCAGCAGATACTCGAGGGGGAACTATGGCTACACCTTC
NA	TRBV5-6	TRBJ2-1	TRBD2	CASRRLAGSNEQFF	TGTGCCAGCAGGCGACTAGCGGGAAGCAATGAGCAGTTCTTC
NA	TRBV5-1	TRBJ1-3	TRBD1	CASSVESGTAGNTIYF	TGCGCCAGCAGCGTGGAGTCCGGGACAGCAGGAAACACCATATATTTT
NA	TRBV5-1	TRBJ2-1	TRBD2	CASSMSGGTYNEQFF	TGCGCCAGCAGTATGAGCGGGGGGACCTACAATGAGCAGTTCTTC
NA	TRBV6-5	TRBJ2-3	NA	CASSYSRLKSTDTQYF	TGTGCCAGCAGTTACTCCCGACTCAAAAGCACAGATACGCAGTATTTT
NA	TRBV11-2	TRBJ1-4	NA	CASSSMGQELFF	TGTGCCAGCAGCTCCATGGGTCAGGAACTGTTTTTT
NA	TRBV5-1	TRBJ2-3	NA	CASSFTTDTQYF	TGCGCCAGCAGCTTCACCACAGATACGCAGTATTTT
NA	TRBV5-1	TRBJ1-1	TRBD1	CASSYRGQGRLNTEAFF	TGCGCCAGCAGCTATCGGGGACAGGGGAGGCTGAACACTGAAGCTTTCTTT
NA	TRBV5-1	TRBJ2-5	TRBD1	CASSWGQGKETQYF	TGCGCCAGCAGCTGGGGACAGGGTAAGGAGACCCAGTACTTC
NA	TRBV7-9	TRBJ1-1	NA	CASSLAATEAFF	TGTGCCAGCAGCTTAGCAGCGACTGAAGCTTTCTTT
NA	TRBV28	TRBJ2-7	NA	CASTPFGISYEQYF	TGTGCCAGCACTCCATTCGGGATCTCCTACGAGCAGTACTTC
NA	TRBV13	TRBJ1-5	NA	CASSLGLLGGGNQPQHF	TGTGCCAGCAGCTTAGGCCTCTTGGGGGGTGGGAATCAGCCCCAGCATTTT
NA	TRBV28	TRBJ1-2	NA	CASSGGLGIGYTF	TGTGCCAGCAGCGGGGGTCTAGGTATTGGCTACACCTTC
few	TRBV5-4	TRBJ1-2	TRBD1	CASSATGGGGYTF	TGTGCCAGCAGCGCAACAGGGGGAGGTGGCTACACCTTC
NA	TRBV28	TRBJ2-7	NA	CASSLGGAQGTYEQYF	TGTGCCAGCAGTTTAGGTGGGGCCCAGGGAACCTACGAGCAGTACTTC
NA	TRBV9	TRBJ2-7	NA	CASSVEIGGYEQYF	TGTGCCAGCAGCGTAGAGATAGGGGGATACGAGCAGTACTTC
NA	TRBV11-3	TRBJ2-5	TRBD2	CASSFQRRTSGSGGETQYF	TGTGCCAGCAGCTTCCAAAGGCGGACTAGCGGATCCGGGGGGGAGACCCAGTACTTC